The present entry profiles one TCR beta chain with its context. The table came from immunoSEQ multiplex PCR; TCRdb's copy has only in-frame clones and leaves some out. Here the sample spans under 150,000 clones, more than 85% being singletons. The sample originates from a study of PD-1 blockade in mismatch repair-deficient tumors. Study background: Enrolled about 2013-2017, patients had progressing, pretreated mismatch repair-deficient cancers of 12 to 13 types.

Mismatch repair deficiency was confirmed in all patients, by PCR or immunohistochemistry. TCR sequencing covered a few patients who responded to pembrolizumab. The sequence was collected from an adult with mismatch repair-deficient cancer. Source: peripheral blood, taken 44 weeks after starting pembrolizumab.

The CDR3 region has the DNA TGCGCCAGCAGCAGAACAGGGGGCGGGAGGGAAAAACTGTTTTTT. Translating it yields CASSRTGGGREKLFF. The chain employs TRBV5-1 and TRBJ1-4; 9 bases fit TRBD1. After removal of 4 bases from V and 8 bases from J, the junction contained 9 bases not matched to a gene. From germline, CDR1 is SGHRS and CDR2 YFSETQ. The length of the CDR3 is 15 residues.